This passage covers 31 T cell receptor beta chains from one sample sequenced in a study of cytomegalovirus exposure and HLA in healthy donors. The PCR contained 60 Vbeta and 13 Jbeta primers. Only in-frame clones appear in the TCRdb table, and some are missing; sequencing was by immunoSEQ multiplex PCR. The sample lists approximately 190,000 clones, more than 65% occurring once. Material: PBMCs. The source is a young woman in good health and CMV-seronegative.

The chain recombines TRBV4-2 with TRBJ1-5; D not certain. This CDR3 spans 15 amino acids. Between the trimmed V and J ends, which lost 2 bases and 4 bases, there was a span of 12 bases. The germline gives CDR1 LGHNA, CDR2 YNFKEQ. The CDR3 DNA reads as TGTGCCAGCAGCCAATTTGACACCTCTAATCAGCCCCAGCATTTT. It encodes CASSQFDTSNQPQHF.

This clone was recorded a few times. The CDR3 bases are TGCAGCGTTCTTGGGGGATTTGGAGGGACAGGGGACTACGAGCAGTACTTC. This codes for CSVLGGFGGTGDYEQYF. The chain has TRBV29-1 and TRBJ2-7; 10 nucleotides line up with TRBD1. CDR3 length equals 17 residues. Per germline, CDR1 SQVTM and CDR2 ANQGSEA. V shed 5 bases, J shed 3 bases, and the junction held 16 bases outside the gene matches.

This clone has only a few counts. The gene calls are TRBV19 and TRBJ2-5, with 13 bases fitting TRBD2. From germline, CDR1 is LNHDA and CDR2 SQIVND (reference sequence). V trimming: 4 bases; J trimming: 5 bases; junction bases outside the gene matches: 4. The CDR3 runs 15 residues. The CDR3 DNA sequence: TGTGCCAGTAGTAGGGGACTAGCGGGGTTCGAGACCCAGTACTTC. It encodes CASSRGLAGFETQYF.

The chain's CDR3 is CASSLGLPGEQYF. The CDR3 DNA reads as TGTGCCAGCAGTTTGGGTCTACCAGGCGAGCAGTACTTC. J is TRBJ2-7 and V is TRBV28, with no clear D. The CDR3 is 13 amino acids. CDR1 and CDR2 from the germline V gene are MDHEN and SYDVKM. The V gene lost 3 bases and the J gene lost 6 bases, with 12 bases spanning the gap.

This clone has only a few counts. The chain recombines TRBV7-9 with TRBJ2-7; 12 nucleotides agree with TRBD2. The CDR3 runs to 16 residues. Germline-derived CDR1 and CDR2 are SEHNR and FQNEAQ (reference sequence). V trimming: 3 bases; J trimming: 4 bases; junction bases outside the gene matches: 7. The CDR3: CASSFASGRAAYEQYF. CDR3 nucleotides: TGTGCCAGCAGCTTTGCTAGCGGGAGGGCCGCGTACGAGCAGTACTTC.

This chain joins TRBV5-1 and TRBJ2-3; weak D call: TRBD2 (6 bases). The germline V and J ends were trimmed by 4 bases and 6 bases, with 12 bases remaining between them. Germline V gene sequence: CDR1 SGHRS, CDR2 YFSETQ. CDR3 size: 13 residues. CDR3 region: CASSPRRVDTQYF. The CDR3 DNA follows: TGCGCCAGCAGCCCCCGGAGGGTTGATACGCAGTATTTT.

V and J are TRBV28 and TRBJ2-7; D call uncertain. V was cut by 6 bases and J by 6 bases, with 12 bases left in between. Germline V gene sequence: CDR1 MDHEN, CDR2 SYDVKM. The CDR3 totals 12 residues. The CDR3 sequence is CASSRANFEQYF. CDR3 nucleotides: TGTGCCAGCAGCCGTGCTAATTTCGAGCAGTACTTC.

This clone has more than one count but fewer than ten. The V gene is TRBV7-9, the J gene TRBJ1-2, with TRBD1 as a possible D gene (5 bases). Germline V gene data show CDR1 as SEHNR and CDR2 as FQNEAQ (reference sequence). The CDR3 totals 14 residues. V lost 0 bases, J lost 6 bases, and 11 bases lay in between. The CDR3 sequence: CASSLAPRADGYTF. CDR3 nucleotide sequence: TGTGCCAGCAGCTTAGCGCCCAGGGCGGATGGCTACACCTTC.

The chain links TRBV6-4 to TRBJ2-2; D is unclear. There are 15 residues in the CDR3. Germline loops: CDR1 MRHNA, CDR2 SNTAGT. V was shortened by 1 base and J by 2 bases, with 8 bases between the two germline ends. CDR3 sequence reads: CASSDLARNTGELFF. The CDR3 DNA is TGTGCCAGCAGTGACTTGGCACGTAACACCGGGGAGCTGTTTTTT.

The CDR3 DNA is TGTGCCAGCAGCCCCTGGAGTGCAGCTGGGGCCAACGTCCTGACTTTC. Protein product: CASSPWSAAGANVLTF. The chain uses TRBV7-6 and TRBJ2-6; D gene uncertain. The CDR3 loop spans 16 amino acids. Trimming stripped 5 bases from V and 2 bases from J, with 13 bases between. Germline values: CDR1 SGHVS, CDR2 FNYEAQ.

This sequence joins TRBV10-3 and TRBJ2-3; 12 bases are shared with TRBD2. Germline V gives CDR1 ENHRY, CDR2 SYGVKD. The CDR3 consists of 17 residues. Trimming removed 3 bases from V and 4 bases from J; junction bases left unmatched: 8. In DNA, the CDR3 is TGTGCCATCAGTGACCCGACTAGCGGGAGCAGCCCAGATACGCAGTATTTT. It codes for CAISDPTSGSSPDTQYF.

The chain has TRBV4-1 and TRBJ2-3; possible D gene TRBD1, 5 bases. This CDR3 spans 15 amino acids. The germline V gene has CDR1 MGHRA and CDR2 YSYEKL. Deletions cut 1 base from V and 2 bases from J, with 10 bases between. The CDR3 coding sequence is TGCGCCAGCAGCCAAGTAAGGACACCCACAGATACGCAGTATTTT. It is translated as CASSQVRTPTDTQYF.

The chain is built from TRBV19 and TRBJ1-5, with 10 bases fitting TRBD1. V gave up 3 bases and J gave up 6 bases; unmatched junction bases: 5. The CDR3 spans 15 residues. The germline V gene encodes CDR1 LNHDA and CDR2 SQIVND (reference sequence). For the CDR3, the DNA is TGTGCCAGTAGTATTAGACAGGGGGCCGGTCAGCCCCAGCATTTT. Translating gives CASSIRQGAGQPQHF.

This sequence joins TRBV13 and TRBJ2-7, with 8 bases identical to TRBD2. This CDR3 contains 16 residues. Per germline, CDR1 PRHDT and CDR2 FYEKMQ (reference sequence). V trimming: 1 base; J trimming: 0 bases; junction bases outside the gene matches: 5. This chain's CDR3 is CASSLAAGEVSYEQYF. The CDR3 region has the DNA TGTGCCAGCAGCTTAGCAGCGGGGGAGGTCTCCTACGAGCAGTACTTC. The full variable domain, rest sourced from reference TRBV13 and TRBJ2-7, is AAGVIQSPRHLIKEKRETATLKCYPIPRHDTVYWYQQGPGQDPQFLISFYEKMQSDKGSIPDRFSAQQFSDYHSELNMSSLELGDSALYFCASSLAAGEVSYEQYFGPGTRLTVT.

This chain uses TRBV11-2 with TRBJ1-2, with D maybe TRBD1 (6 bases). Germline-derived CDR1 and CDR2 are SGHAT and FQNNGV. Deletions cut 0 bases from V and 6 bases from J, with 14 bases between. CDR3 length: 15 amino acids. CDR3 residues: CASSLEPRGGDGYTF. As DNA, the CDR3 is TGTGCCAGCAGCTTAGAGCCCAGAGGGGGAGATGGCTACACCTTC. The complete variable domain, with remaining parts taken from reference TRBV11-2 and TRBJ1-2, reads EAGVAQSPRYKIIEKRQSVAFWCNPISGHATLYWYQQILGQGPKLLIQFQNNGVVDDSQLPKDRFSAERLKGVDSTLKIQPAKLEDSAVYLCASSLEPRGGDGYTFGSGTRLTVV.

The CDR3, as DNA: TGTGCCAGCAGTTTAAAAACCGGGACAGGGGGCGAAAAACTGTTTTTT. The encoded protein is CASSLKTGTGGEKLFF. The chain is built from TRBV6-5 and TRBJ1-4; TRBD1 matches at 12 bases. This CDR3 is 16 amino acids long. Germline V gives CDR1 MNHEY, CDR2 SVGAGI. Trimming at V came to 4 bases and at J to 8 bases, leaving 8 bases not matched to a gene.

In regard to this clone: This sample also contains other DNA sequences that code for the same CDR3. The chain recombines TRBV7-9 with TRBJ1-5, with D hard to call. The CDR3 contains 15 residues. V gave up 1 base and J gave up 2 bases, with 9 bases separating them. Per the germline V gene, CDR1 is SEHNR and CDR2 is FQNEAQ (reference sequence). CDR3 region: CASSLGAGRNQPQHF. The DNA of the CDR3 is TGTGCCAGCAGCTTAGGTGCGGGTCGCAATCAGCCCCAGCATTTT.

This clone has just one count. The V gene is TRBV5-6, the J gene TRBJ2-5; possible D gene TRBD2, 5 bases. The CDR3 is 13 residues long. Trimming removed 4 bases from V and 5 bases from J, with 12 bases in between. Germline-derived CDR1 and CDR2 are SGHDT and YYEEEE. CDR3 loop: CASSASGGETQYF. CDR3 bases: TGTGCCAGCAGCGCCTCAGGCGGGGAGACCCAGTACTTC.

CDR3 protein: CASSVSGQGEIYEQYF. CDR3 coding DNA: TGTGCCAGCAGCGTATCGGGACAGGGGGAAATCTACGAGCAGTACTTC. The J gene is TRBJ2-7, the V gene TRBV9; 11 positions match TRBD1. The CDR3 runs 16 residues. The germline V gene has CDR1 SGDLS and CDR2 YYNGEE. Trimming took 1 base from V and 3 from J; bases not matched to a gene: 6.

The V call is TRBV4-1, the J call TRBJ1-2; D is uncertain. CDR3 length equals 15 residues. V dropped 0 bases and J dropped 4 bases, with 12 bases sitting between them. Germline CDR1 MGHRA, CDR2 YSYEKL. CDR3 bases: TGCGCCAGCAGCCAAGATCCTCCTAGCCCCTATGGCTACACCTTC. The encoded protein is CASSQDPPSPYGYTF.

The chain uses TRBV5-1 and TRBJ2-7; weak D call: TRBD2 (5 bases). V dropped 2 bases and J dropped 6 bases, with 12 bases sitting between them. The CDR3 covers 13 residues. Germline-derived CDR1 and CDR2 are SGHRS and YFSETQ. CDR3 residues: CASSLVERAEQYF. In DNA, the CDR3 is TGCGCCAGCAGCTTAGTAGAGAGGGCCGAGCAGTACTTC.

This sequence joins TRBV6-1 and TRBJ2-7, with 9 bases aligning to TRBD2. CDR3 length equals 14 residues. Per germline, CDR1 MNHNS and CDR2 SASEGT. The ends lost 6 bases at V and 7 bases at J; junction bases unmatched: 10. The CDR3 DNA reads as TGTGCCAGCAGGTCGCCCGGGACTAGCAGTGAGCAGTACTTC. This sequence encodes CASRSPGTSSEQYF.

This clone appeared once. This chain links TRBV9 with TRBJ2-2, with a weak D call TRBD2 (6 bases). This CDR3 spans 15 amino acids. Germline V CDR1 and CDR2: SGDLS, YYNGEE. The V and J ends lost 7 bases and 8 bases respectively, with 21 bases between them. CDR3 protein: CASGKRGTQQGELFF. The DNA of the CDR3 is TGTGCCAGCGGGAAACGGGGGACTCAACAGGGGGAGCTGTTTTTT.

The V call is TRBV4-2, the J call TRBJ2-3, with 16 bases matching TRBD2. V gave up 0 bases and J gave up 6 bases; unmatched junction bases: 9. The CDR3 consists of 19 residues. From germline, CDR1 is LGHNA and CDR2 YNFKEQ. This chain's CDR3 is CASSQEKGTSGRVGDTQYF. The CDR3 DNA follows: TGTGCCAGCAGCCAAGAAAAGGGGACTAGCGGGAGGGTAGGGGATACGCAGTATTTT.

This chain uses TRBV7-3 with TRBJ1-1, with unresolved D. This CDR3 has 13 residues. CDR1 is SGHTA, CDR2 FQGTGA, per germline. The V gene lost 5 bases and the J gene lost 2 bases, with 9 bases spanning the gap. CDR3 nucleotide sequence: TGTGCCAGCAGCCAACAGACAAACACTGAAGCTTTCTTT. Protein: CASSQQTNTEAFF.

The CDR3 loop is CAWARDSYYEQYF. The CDR3 bases are TGTGCCTGGGCCAGGGACAGTTACTACGAGCAGTACTTC. The J gene is TRBJ2-7, the V gene TRBV30; 7 nucleotides line up with TRBD1. CDR1 is GTSNPN and CDR2 is SVGIG in the germline V gene (reference sequence). The V gene end was trimmed by 5 bases and the J gene end by 3 bases; junction bases not matched to a gene: 7. The length of the CDR3 is 13 residues.

This chain joins TRBV2 and TRBJ2-1, with TRBD1 matching over 7 bases. CDR3 size: 14 residues. V gave up 6 bases and J gave up 8 bases; unmatched junction bases: 10. Germline lookup yields CDR1 SNHLY and CDR2 FYNNEI. The CDR3 reads CASRETGSVDEQFF. Written as DNA, the CDR3 is TGTGCCAGCAGGGAGACAGGGTCAGTCGATGAGCAGTTCTTC.

The chain joins TRBV18 to TRBJ2-7; the match to TRBD2 covers 8 bases. Germline V lookup: CDR1 KGHSH, CDR2 LQKENI. The length of the CDR3 is 14 residues. J gave up 3 bases and V 3 bases, and 4 bases lay outside the gene matches. The CDR3 region is CASSPAGGVYEQYF. CDR3 nucleotide sequence: TGTGCCAGCTCACCTGCGGGAGGAGTCTACGAGCAGTACTTC.

This clone was counted between two and nine times. This chain connects TRBV5-4 to TRBJ2-5, with D uncertain. Trimming shortened V by 1 base and J by 5 bases, and 12 bases separated the two germline ends. The germline CDR1 and CDR2 sequences are SGHNT and YYREEE (reference sequence). There are 14 residues in the CDR3. CDR3 region: CASSLYDGPETQYF. CDR3 sequence (DNA): TGTGCCAGCAGCTTGTATGATGGCCCTGAGACCCAGTACTTC.

This chain links TRBV2 with TRBJ2-3; 8 nucleotides line up with TRBD2. The CDR3 length is 15 residues. J gave up 3 bases and V 4 bases, and 6 bases lay outside the gene matches. Germline V gene data show CDR1 as SNHLY and CDR2 as FYNNEI. This CDR3 reads CASSVRSGRTDTQYF. The CDR3 DNA is TGTGCCAGCAGTGTCAGGAGCGGGAGAACAGATACGCAGTATTTT.

The V and J genes are TRBV13 and TRBJ2-7, with TRBD1 as a possible D gene (7 bases). Germline V gives CDR1 PRHDT, CDR2 FYEKMQ (reference sequence). The V end lost 5 bases, the J end lost 7 bases, and 21 bases lay between the germline ends. The length of the CDR3 is 15 residues. In DNA, the CDR3 is TGTGCCAGCAGCCCCGTAGGACAGGAGGGACGGGAGCAGTACTTC. Its translation is CASSPVGQEGREQYF.